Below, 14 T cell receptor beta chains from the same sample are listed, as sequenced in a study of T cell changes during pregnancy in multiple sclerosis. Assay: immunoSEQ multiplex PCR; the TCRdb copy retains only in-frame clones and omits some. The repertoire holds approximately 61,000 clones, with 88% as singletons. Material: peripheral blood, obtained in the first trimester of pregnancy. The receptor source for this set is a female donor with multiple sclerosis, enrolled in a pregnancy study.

CDR3 coding DNA: TGCGCCAGCAGCTTGGCCGCTAGCGGGATCCACGAGCAGTACTTC. Its protein product is CASSLAASGIHEQYF. The chain carries TRBV5-1 and TRBJ2-7; 9 bases match TRBD2. Germline V CDR1 and CDR2: SGHRS, YFSETQ. CDR3 length: 15 amino acids. With V trimmed by 0 bases and J by 5 bases, 6 bases remained unmatched.

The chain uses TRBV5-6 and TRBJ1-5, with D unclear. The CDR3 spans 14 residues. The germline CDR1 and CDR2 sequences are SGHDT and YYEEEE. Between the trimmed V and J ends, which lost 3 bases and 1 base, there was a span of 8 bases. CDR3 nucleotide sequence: TGTGCCAGCAGCTCCGGACTGAGCAATCAGCCCCAGCATTTT. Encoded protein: CASSSGLSNQPQHF.

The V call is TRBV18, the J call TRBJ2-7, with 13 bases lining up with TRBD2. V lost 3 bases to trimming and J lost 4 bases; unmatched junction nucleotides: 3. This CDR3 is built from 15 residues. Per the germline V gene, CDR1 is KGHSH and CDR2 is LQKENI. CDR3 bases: TGTGCCAGCTCACCCGGACTAGCGGGGGATTACGAGCAGTACTTC. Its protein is CASSPGLAGDYEQYF.

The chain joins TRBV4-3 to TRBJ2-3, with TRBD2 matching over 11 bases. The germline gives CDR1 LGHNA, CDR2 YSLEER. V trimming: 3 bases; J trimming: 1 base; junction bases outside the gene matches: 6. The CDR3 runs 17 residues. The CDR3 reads CASSHSLAGVGTDTQYF. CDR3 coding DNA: TGCGCCAGCAGCCATTCACTAGCGGGAGTTGGCACAGATACGCAGTATTTT.

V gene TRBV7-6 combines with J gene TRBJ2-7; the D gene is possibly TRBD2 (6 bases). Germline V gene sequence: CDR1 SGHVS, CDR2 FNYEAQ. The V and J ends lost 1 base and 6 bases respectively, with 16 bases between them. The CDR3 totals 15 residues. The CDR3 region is CASSLGAGTLIEQYF. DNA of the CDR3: TGTGCCAGCAGCTTAGGGGCCGGGACTCTCATCGAGCAGTACTTC.

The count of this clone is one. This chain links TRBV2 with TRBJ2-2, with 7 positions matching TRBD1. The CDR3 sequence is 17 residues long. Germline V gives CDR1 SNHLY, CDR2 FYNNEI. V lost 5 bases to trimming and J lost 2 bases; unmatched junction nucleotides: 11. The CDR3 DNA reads TGTGCCAGCAGTCTTCGAGGGGGCCTACTCAACACCGGGGAGCTGTTTTTT. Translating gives CASSLRGGLLNTGELFF.

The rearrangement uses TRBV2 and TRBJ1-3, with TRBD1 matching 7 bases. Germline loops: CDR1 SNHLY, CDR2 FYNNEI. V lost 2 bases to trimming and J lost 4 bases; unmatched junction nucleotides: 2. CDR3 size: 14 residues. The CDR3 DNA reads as TGTGCCAGCAGTGAACAGGGGGAAGGAAACACCATATATTTT. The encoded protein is CASSEQGEGNTIYF.

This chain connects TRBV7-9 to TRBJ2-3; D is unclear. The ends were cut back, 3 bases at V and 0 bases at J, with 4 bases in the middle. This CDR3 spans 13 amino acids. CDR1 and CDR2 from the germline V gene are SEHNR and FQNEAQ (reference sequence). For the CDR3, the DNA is TGTGCCAGCAGCTTGAGTAGCACAGATACGCAGTATTTT. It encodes CASSLSSTDTQYF.

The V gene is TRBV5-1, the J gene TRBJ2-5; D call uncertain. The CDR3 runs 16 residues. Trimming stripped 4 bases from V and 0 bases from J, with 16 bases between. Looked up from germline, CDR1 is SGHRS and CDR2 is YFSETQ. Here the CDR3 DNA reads TGCGCCAGCAGCCCGGAACCGACACTGTACCAAGAGACCCAGTACTTC. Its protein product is CASSPEPTLYQETQYF.

The CDR3 sequence is CASSESVGTGLQETQYF. CDR3 DNA sequence: TGCGCCAGCAGTGAGTCGGTGGGGACAGGGCTTCAAGAGACCCAGTACTTC. This chain uses TRBV10-1 with TRBJ2-5, with 9 bases that match TRBD1. V lost 0 bases, J lost 2 bases, and 7 bases stayed unmatched. Germline CDR1 is WNHNN and CDR2 is SYGVQD (reference sequence). CDR3 length equals 17 residues.

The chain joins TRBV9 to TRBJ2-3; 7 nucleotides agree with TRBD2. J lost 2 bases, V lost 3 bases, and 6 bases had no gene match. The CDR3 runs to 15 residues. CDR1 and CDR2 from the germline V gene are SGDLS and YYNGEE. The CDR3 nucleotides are TGTGCCAGCAGCGCCAGCGGGACCCACACAGATACGCAGTATTTT. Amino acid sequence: CASSASGTHTDTQYF.

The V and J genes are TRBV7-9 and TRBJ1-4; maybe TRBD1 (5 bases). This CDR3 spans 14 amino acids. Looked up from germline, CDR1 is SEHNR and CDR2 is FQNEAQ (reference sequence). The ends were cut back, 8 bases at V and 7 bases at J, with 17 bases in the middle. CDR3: CASAVGEGREKLFF. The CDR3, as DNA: TGTGCCAGCGCTGTCGGGGAGGGGCGTGAAAAACTGTTTTTT.

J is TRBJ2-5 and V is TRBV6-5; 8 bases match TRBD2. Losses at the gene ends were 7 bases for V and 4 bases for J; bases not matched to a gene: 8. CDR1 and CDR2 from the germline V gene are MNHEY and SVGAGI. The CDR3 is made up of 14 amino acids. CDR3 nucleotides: TGTGCCAGCATAAAGCGGGAGAGAGGAGAGACCCAGTACTTC. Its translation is CASIKRERGETQYF.

The CDR3 region is CASSLQGGNQPQHF. The CDR3 DNA follows: TGTGCCAGCAGTTTACAGGGGGGCAATCAGCCCCAGCATTTT. The V and J genes are TRBV27 and TRBJ1-5, with 7 bases that match TRBD1. V shed 2 bases and J 2 bases; nucleotides not matched to a gene: 0. The CDR3 spans 14 residues. Germline values: CDR1 MNHEY, CDR2 SMNVEV (reference sequence).